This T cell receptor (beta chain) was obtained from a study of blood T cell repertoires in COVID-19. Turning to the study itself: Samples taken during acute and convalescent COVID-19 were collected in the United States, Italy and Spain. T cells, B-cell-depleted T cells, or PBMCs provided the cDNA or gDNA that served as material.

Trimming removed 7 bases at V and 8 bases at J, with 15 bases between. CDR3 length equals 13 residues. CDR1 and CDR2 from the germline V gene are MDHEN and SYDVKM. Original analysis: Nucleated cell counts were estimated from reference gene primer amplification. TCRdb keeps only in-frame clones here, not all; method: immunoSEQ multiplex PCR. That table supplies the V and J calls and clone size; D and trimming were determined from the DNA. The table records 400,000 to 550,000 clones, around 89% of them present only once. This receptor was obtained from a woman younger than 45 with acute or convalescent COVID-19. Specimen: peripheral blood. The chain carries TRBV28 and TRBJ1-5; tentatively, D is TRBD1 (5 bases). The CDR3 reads CASTPRARKPQHF. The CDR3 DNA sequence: TGTGCCAGCACACCCAGGGCCCGGAAGCCCCAGCATTTT. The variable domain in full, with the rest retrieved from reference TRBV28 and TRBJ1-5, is DVKVTQSSRYLVKRTGEKVFLECVQDMDHENMFWYRQDPGLGLRLIYFSYDVKMKEKGDIPEGYSVSREKKERFSLILESASTNQTSMYLCASTPRARKPQHFGDGTRLSIL.